A single sample gave rise to the 18 T cell receptor beta chains below, sequenced in a study of T cell responses to AZD1222 COVID-19 vaccine. The repertoire was sequenced with immunoSEQ multiplex PCR; TCRdb's copy has only in-frame clones and lacks some. The sample yields roughly 140,000 clones, about 95% seen once. The source was peripheral blood, collected on day 0 of AZD1222 vaccination. These receptors came from an adult in good health.

The chain joins TRBV6-2 or TRBV6-3 to TRBJ1-5; 7 nucleotides match TRBD1. Germline trimming cut 5 bases from V and 6 bases from J; bases unmatched to any gene: 7. The CDR3 runs to 14 residues. The germline gives CDR1 MNHEY, CDR2 SVGEGT. The CDR3 sequence is CASSRQGGVQPQHF. The DNA for the CDR3 is TGTGCCAGCAGTCGACAGGGTGGTGTTCAGCCCCAGCATTTT.

The genes are TRBV7-2 and TRBJ2-5; a weak D match, TRBD2 (7 bases). The CDR3 spans 14 residues. Germline V gene data show CDR1 as SGHTA and CDR2 as FQGNSA. Trimming took 1 base from V and 5 from J, leaving 11 bases between them. In nucleotides, the CDR3 is TGTGCCAGCAGCTTAGGCGGGGGCAGGGAGACCCAGTACTTC. Encoded protein: CASSLGGGRETQYF.

The V and J genes are TRBV7-9 and TRBJ2-2; 9 positions agree with TRBD1. The V and J ends lost 5 bases and 6 bases, in that order; junction bases with no gene match: 7. The CDR3 has 15 residues. The germline gives CDR1 SEHNR, CDR2 FQNEAQ (reference sequence). The CDR3 protein is CASSDGQGSPGELFF. The DNA for the CDR3 is TGTGCCAGCAGCGACGGACAGGGGAGCCCCGGGGAGCTGTTTTTT. Full variable domain (missing parts from reference TRBV7-9 and TRBJ2-2): DTGVSQNPRHKITKRGQNVTFRCDPISEHNRLYWYRQTLGQGPEFLTYFQNEAQLEKSRLLSDRFSAERPKGSFSTLEIQRTEQGDSAMYLCASSDGQGSPGELFFGEGSRLTVL.

V and J are TRBV5-6 and TRBJ1-6; 9 nucleotides match TRBD1. Germline V gene data show CDR1 as SGHDT and CDR2 as YYEEEE. The CDR3 sequence is 15 residues long. V shed 1 base and J 7 bases; nucleotides not matched to a gene: 3. Here the CDR3 reads CASSLRTGANSPLHF. CDR3 bases: TGTGCCAGCAGCTTGAGGACAGGGGCAAATTCACCCCTCCACTTT.

V usage is TRBV2 and J usage is TRBJ2-7; D gene uncertain. V was pared by 3 bases and J by 4 bases, with 7 bases between. The CDR3 loop spans 12 amino acids. Germline CDR1 and CDR2: SNHLY and FYNNEI. CDR3 in amino acids: CASSEGSYEQYV. In DNA form, the CDR3 reads TGTGCCAGCAGTGAGGGTTCATACGAGCAGTACGTC.

This clone was recorded only once. This chain connects TRBV19 to TRBJ1-5; TRBD1 agrees at 8 bases. The V gene's germline CDR1 is LNHDA and CDR2 SQIVND (reference sequence). This CDR3 is built from 16 residues. The V segment lost 6 bases and the J segment 2 bases; nucleotides outside the gene matches: 9. The CDR3 loop is CASSGPTGARNQPQHF. The CDR3, as DNA: TGTGCCAGTAGCGGACCGACAGGGGCCCGCAATCAGCCCCAGCATTTT.

The CDR3 loop is CASRQTGIGGNTIYF. The CDR3 DNA reads TGTGCCAGCAGACAGACAGGGATCGGTGGAAACACCATATATTTT. This chain links TRBV7-7 with TRBJ1-3; TRBD1 matches at 7 bases. The V segment lost 6 bases and the J segment 3 bases; nucleotides outside the gene matches: 8. From germline, CDR1 is SSHAT and CDR2 FNYEAQ (reference sequence). CDR3 size: 15 residues.

The chain joins TRBV27 to TRBJ1-2, with D perhaps TRBD1 (5 bases). CDR1 MNHEY and CDR2 SMNVEV come from the germline V gene (reference sequence). The CDR3 runs to 13 residues. The ends were cut back, 6 bases at V and 3 bases at J, with 11 bases in the middle. The CDR3 loop reads CASRLGVHYGYTF. In DNA, the CDR3 is TGTGCCAGCAGGTTAGGGGTTCACTATGGCTACACCTTC.

The chain carries TRBV24-1 and TRBJ1-5, with 7 bases identical to TRBD1. The trim removed 3 bases at V and 3 bases at J, leaving 7 bases unmatched. The CDR3 length is 16 residues. CDR1 KGHDR and CDR2 SFDVKD come from the germline V gene. CDR3: CATSDPRQGYNQPQHF. In DNA, the CDR3 is TGTGCCACCAGTGATCCCCGACAGGGCTACAATCAGCCCCAGCATTTT.

The chain is built from TRBV2 and TRBJ1-5; TRBD1 is a possible D gene (5 bases). CDR1 is SNHLY and CDR2 is FYNNEI in the germline V gene. This CDR3 is 14 amino acids long. Trimming shortened V by 3 bases and J by 8 bases, and 14 bases separated the two germline ends. The CDR3 spells CASSDPAPGEPQHF. The DNA of the CDR3 is TGTGCCAGCAGTGACCCGGCGCCGGGGGAGCCCCAGCATTTT.

The chain recombines TRBV15 with TRBJ2-2; no clear D gene. V was shortened by 1 base and J by 0 bases, with 6 bases between the two germline ends. This CDR3 has 15 residues. CDR1 and CDR2 (germline): LNHNV, YYDKDF (reference sequence). DNA of the CDR3: TGTGCCACCAGCAGAGTCGCGGCGAACACCGGGGAGCTGTTTTTT. Translating gives CATSRVAANTGELFF. The whole variable domain, remainder taken from reference TRBV15 and TRBJ2-2, is DAMVIQNPRYQVTQFGKPVTLSCSQTLNHNVMYWYQQKSSQAPKLLFHYYDKDFNNEADTPDNFQSRRPNTSFCFLDIRSPGLGDTAMYLCATSRVAANTGELFFGEGSRLTVL.

The V and J genes are TRBV7-3 and TRBJ1-2; D possibly corresponds to TRBD1 (5 bases). Germline V gives CDR1 SGHTA, CDR2 FQGTGA. Trimming removed 5 bases at V and 6 bases at J, with 19 bases between. CDR3 length: 15 amino acids. CDR3 loop: CASSLRPGTENGYTF. The CDR3 DNA is TGTGCCAGCAGCCTCCGGCCGGGGACGGAAAATGGCTACACCTTC.

The DNA of the CDR3 is TGTGCCAGCAGCTTAGTGAGGTCATCAACTAATGAAAAACTGTTTTTT. This translates into CASSLVRSSTNEKLFF. V and J are TRBV13 and TRBJ1-4, with D hard to call. Trimming took 1 base from V and 0 from J, leaving 9 bases between them. CDR3 size: 16 residues. The germline gives CDR1 PRHDT, CDR2 FYEKMQ (reference sequence).

This sequence joins TRBV4-1 and TRBJ1-1; tentative D call: TRBD1 (5 bases). Trimming cost V 8 bases and J 1 base, with 20 bases left between them. Germline values: CDR1 MGHRA, CDR2 YSYEKL. The CDR3 is 16 amino acids. CDR3: CASLGYQGTENTEAFF. The CDR3 bases are TGCGCCAGCCTCGGCTACCAGGGCACGGAGAACACTGAAGCTTTCTTT.

This rearrangement joins TRBV5-1 to TRBJ2-1; D gene ambiguous. Germline loops: CDR1 SGHRS, CDR2 YFSETQ. The CDR3 loop spans 12 amino acids. The V end was cut by 0 bases, the J end by 6 bases, with 4 bases between. The CDR3 DNA reads as TGCGCCAGCAGCTTGGAAAGCAATGAGCAGTTCTTC. This translates into CASSLESNEQFF. The full variable domain, completed using reference TRBV5-1 and TRBJ2-1, is KAGVTQTPRYLIKTRGQQVTLSCSPISGHRSVSWYQQTPGQGLQFLFEYFSETQRNKGNFPGRFSGRQFSNSRSEMNVSTLELGDSALYLCASSLESNEQFFGPGTRLTVL.

This chain joins TRBV5-1 and TRBJ2-5; 11 positions match TRBD2. Per germline, CDR1 SGHRS and CDR2 YFSETQ. The CDR3 length is 16 residues. J gave up 1 base and V 1 base, and 3 bases lay outside the gene matches. CDR3 amino acids: CASSLIGTSGQETQYF. DNA of the CDR3: TGCGCCAGCAGCTTGATCGGGACTAGCGGCCAAGAGACCCAGTACTTC.

The CDR3 coding sequence is TGTGCCAGCAGCTTATCGCTGACCGATACATTGAACACCATATATTTT. Translated: CASSLSLTDTLNTIYF. The rearrangement joins TRBV7-6 to TRBJ1-3; no clear D gene. The V end lost 2 bases, the J end lost 7 bases, and 18 bases lay between the germline ends. Germline V gene lookup returns CDR1 SGHVS and CDR2 FNYEAQ. The CDR3 is 16 amino acids.

V is TRBV2 and J is TRBJ1-2, with D unclear. The V end lost 4 bases, the J end lost 0 bases, and 12 bases lay between the germline ends. Germline V CDR1 and CDR2: SNHLY, FYNNEI. The CDR3 runs 15 residues. The CDR3 region is CASSVPWPSNYGYTF. CDR3 DNA: TGTGCCAGCAGTGTACCGTGGCCCTCTAACTATGGCTACACCTTC.